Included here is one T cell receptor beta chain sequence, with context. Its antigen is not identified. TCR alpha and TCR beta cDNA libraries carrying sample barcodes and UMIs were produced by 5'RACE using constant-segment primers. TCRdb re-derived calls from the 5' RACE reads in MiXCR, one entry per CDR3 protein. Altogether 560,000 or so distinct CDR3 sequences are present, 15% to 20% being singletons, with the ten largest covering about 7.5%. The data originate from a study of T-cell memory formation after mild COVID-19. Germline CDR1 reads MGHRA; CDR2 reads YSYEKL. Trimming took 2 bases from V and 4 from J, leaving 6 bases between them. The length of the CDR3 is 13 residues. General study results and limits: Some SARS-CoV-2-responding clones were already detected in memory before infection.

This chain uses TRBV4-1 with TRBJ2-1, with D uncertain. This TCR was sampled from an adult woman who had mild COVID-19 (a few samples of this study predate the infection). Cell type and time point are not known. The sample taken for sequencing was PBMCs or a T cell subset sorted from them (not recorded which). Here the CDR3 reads CASSQPLYNEQFF. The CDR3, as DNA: TGCGCCAGCAGCCAACCCCTTTACAATGAGCAGTTCTTC.